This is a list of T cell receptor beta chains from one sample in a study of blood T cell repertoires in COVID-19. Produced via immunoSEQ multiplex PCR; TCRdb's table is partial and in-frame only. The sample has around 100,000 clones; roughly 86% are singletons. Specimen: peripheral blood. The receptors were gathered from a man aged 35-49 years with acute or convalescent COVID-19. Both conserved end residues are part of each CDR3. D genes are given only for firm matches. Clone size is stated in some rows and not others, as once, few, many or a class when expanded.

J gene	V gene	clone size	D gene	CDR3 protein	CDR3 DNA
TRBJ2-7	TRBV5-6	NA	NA	CASSLAQDLYEQYF	TGTGCCAGCAGCTTGGCACAGGACCTCTACGAGCAGTACTTC
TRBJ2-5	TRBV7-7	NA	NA	CASSWSFGETQYF	TGTGCTAGCAGTTGGAGTTTTGGGGAGACCCAGTACTTC
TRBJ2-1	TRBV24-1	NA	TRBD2	CATSVQTSGYNEQFF	TGTGCCACCAGTGTCCAAACTAGCGGCTACAATGAGCAGTTCTTC
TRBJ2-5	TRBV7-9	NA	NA	CASSFGKETQYF	TGTGCCAGCAGCTTCGGGAAAGAGACCCAGTACTTC
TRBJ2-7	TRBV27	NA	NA	CASNPMGRPSYEQYF	TGTGCCAGCAACCCCATGGGGAGGCCCTCCTACGAGCAGTACTTC
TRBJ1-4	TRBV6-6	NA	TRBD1	CASSYSNRGTNEKLFF	TGTGCCAGCAGTTACTCGAACAGGGGCACTAATGAAAAACTGTTTTTT
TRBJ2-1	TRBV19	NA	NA	CASSVQGLGEQFF	TGTGCCAGTAGTGTACAGGGTTTGGGTGAGCAGTTCTTC
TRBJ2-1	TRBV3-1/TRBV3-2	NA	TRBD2	CASSQEVGGAAEQFF	TGTGCCAGCAGCCAAGAGGTCGGGGGGGCCGCTGAGCAGTTCTTC
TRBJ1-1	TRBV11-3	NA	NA	CASSPEGGREAFF	TGTGCCAGCAGCCCAGAAGGGGGACGTGAAGCTTTCTTT
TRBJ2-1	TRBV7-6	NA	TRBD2	CASSSLREGHNEQFF	TGTGCCAGCAGCTCCCTGCGGGAGGGCCACAATGAGCAGTTCTTC
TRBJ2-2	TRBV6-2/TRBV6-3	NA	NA	CASSYKTKLAGELFF	TGTGCCAGCAGTTACAAGACTAAGCTAGCCGGGGAGCTGTTTTTT
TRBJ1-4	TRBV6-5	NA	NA	CASSPREEKLFF	TGTGCCAGCAGTCCGAGGGAAGAAAAACTGTTTTTT
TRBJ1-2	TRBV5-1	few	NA	CASSLDYRAGPNYGYTF	TGCGCCAGCAGCTTGGATTACAGGGCAGGGCCCAACTATGGCTACACCTTC
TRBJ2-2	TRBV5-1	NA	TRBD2	CASTRTSGSTGELFF	TGCGCCAGCACGAGGACTAGCGGGAGCACCGGGGAGCTGTTTTTT
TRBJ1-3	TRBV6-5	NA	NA	CASSYSTGVAGNTIYF	TGTGCCAGCAGTTACTCGACAGGAGTGGCGGGAAACACCATATATTTT
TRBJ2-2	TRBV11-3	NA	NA	CASSLGGQNTGELFF	TGTGCCAGCAGCTTAGGGGGACAGAACACCGGGGAGCTGTTTTTT
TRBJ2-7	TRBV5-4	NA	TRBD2	CASSGGTSGSYEQYF	TGTGCCAGCAGCGGGGGGACTAGCGGGAGCTACGAGCAGTACTTC
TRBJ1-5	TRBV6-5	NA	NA	CASRVAANQPQHF	TGTGCCAGCAGGGTCGCGGCAAATCAGCCCCAGCATTTT
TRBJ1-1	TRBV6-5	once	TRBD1	CASRGQENTEAFF	TGTGCCAGCAGAGGACAGGAGAACACTGAAGCTTTCTTT
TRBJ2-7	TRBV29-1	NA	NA	CSVVGGISYEQYF	TGCAGCGTTGTCGGCGGGATCTCCTACGAGCAGTACTTC
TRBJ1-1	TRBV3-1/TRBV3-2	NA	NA	CASSQVGWPGANTEAFF	TGTGCCAGCAGCCAAGTAGGGTGGCCGGGAGCTAACACTGAAGCTTTCTTT
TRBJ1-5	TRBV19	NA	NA	CASSTPGGGNQPQHF	TGTGCCAGTAGTACCCCGGGGGGCGGCAATCAGCCCCAGCATTTT
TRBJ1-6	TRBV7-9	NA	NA	CASSLAQGGGSPLHF	TGTGCCAGCAGCTTAGCGCAAGGAGGCGGGTCACCCCTCCACTTT
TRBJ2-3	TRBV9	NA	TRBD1	CASSEGQSTDTQYF	TGTGCCAGCAGCGAGGGACAGTCCACAGATACGCAGTATTTT
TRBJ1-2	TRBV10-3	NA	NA	CAISAAQVRFNYGYTF	TGTGCCATCAGTGCTGCACAGGTTAGATTTAACTATGGCTACACCTTC
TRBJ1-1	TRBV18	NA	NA	CASSPRQLNTEAFF	TGTGCCAGCTCACCACGACAGTTGAACACTGAAGCTTTCTTT
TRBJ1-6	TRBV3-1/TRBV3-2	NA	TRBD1	CASSQRDRVSYNSPLHF	TGTGCCAGCAGCCAGAGGGACAGGGTATCCTATAATTCACCCCTCCACTTT
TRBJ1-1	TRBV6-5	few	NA	CASSYGGFTEAFF	TGTGCCAGCAGTTACGGAGGGTTCACTGAAGCTTTCTTT
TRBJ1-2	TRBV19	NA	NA	CASSKDPQGSGYTF	TGTGCCAGTAGTAAGGACCCCCAAGGGAGTGGCTACACCTTC
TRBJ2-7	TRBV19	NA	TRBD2	CAAGSGPYEQYF	TGTGCAGCGGGGTCCGGGCCCTACGAGCAGTACTTC
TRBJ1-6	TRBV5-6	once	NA	CASSLYRESYNSPLHF	TGTGCCAGCAGCCTATACAGGGAGTCCTATAATTCACCCCTCCACTTT
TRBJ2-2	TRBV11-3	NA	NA	CASSRTSQSGELFF	TGTGCCAGCAGCCGGACTTCCCAATCCGGGGAGCTGTTTTTT
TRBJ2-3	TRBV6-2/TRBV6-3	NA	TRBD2	CASSSSSGGATDTQYF	TGTGCCAGCAGTTCGAGCAGCGGGGGGGCCACAGATACGCAGTATTTT
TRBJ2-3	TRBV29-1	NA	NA	CSASSSGGSDWGTDTQYF	TGCAGCGCCTCTAGCTCAGGCGGGTCGGATTGGGGCACAGATACGCAGTATTTT
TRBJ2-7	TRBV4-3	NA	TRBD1	CATRGQILGYEQYF	TGCGCCACCAGGGGACAGATCCTGGGCTACGAGCAGTACTTC
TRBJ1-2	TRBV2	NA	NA	CASSVQGNYGYTF	TGTGCCAGCAGTGTGCAGGGCAACTATGGCTACACCTTC
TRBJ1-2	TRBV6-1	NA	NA	CASTKGGGIGYTF	TGTGCCAGCACCAAAGGGGGGGGAATCGGCTACACCTTC
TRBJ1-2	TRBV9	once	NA	CASSFSNANYGYTF	TGTGCCTCTAGTTTCTCTAATGCTAACTATGGCTACACCTTC
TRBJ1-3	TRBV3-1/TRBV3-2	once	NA	CASSHQGSGNTIYF	TGTGCCAGCAGCCATCAGGGATCTGGAAACACCATATATTTT
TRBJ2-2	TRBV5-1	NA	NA	CASSPGLNTGELFF	TGCGCCAGCAGCCCGGGACTTAACACCGGGGAGCTGTTTTTT
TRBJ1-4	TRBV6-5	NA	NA	CATARGDLNEKLFF	TGTGCCACCGCCAGGGGCGACCTTAATGAAAAACTGTTTTTT
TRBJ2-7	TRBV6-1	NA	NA	CASSENRGWAQSYEQYF	TGTGCCAGCAGTGAAAATCGGGGTTGGGCACAGTCCTACGAGCAGTACTTC
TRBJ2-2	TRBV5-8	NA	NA	CASSLPAPGGARELFF	TGTGCCAGCAGCCTACCTGCACCCGGCGGGGCTCGGGAGCTGTTTTTT
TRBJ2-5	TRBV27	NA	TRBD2	CASSSSGTSGRGETQYF	TGTGCCAGCAGTTCCTCCGGGACTAGCGGGAGGGGGGAGACCCAGTACTTC
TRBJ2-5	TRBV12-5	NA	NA	CASGWGSQQETQYF	TGTGCTAGTGGTTGGGGCAGCCAACAAGAGACCCAGTACTTC
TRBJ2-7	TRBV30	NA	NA	CAWSRRAYEQYF	TGTGCCTGGAGTCGACGGGCCTACGAGCAGTACTTC
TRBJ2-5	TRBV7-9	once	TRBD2	CASSFLAGGLMGETQYF	TGTGCCAGCAGCTTTTTAGCGGGAGGATTAATGGGAGAGACCCAGTACTTC
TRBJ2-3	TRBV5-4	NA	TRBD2	CASSSKRESTDTQYF	TGTGCCAGCAGCTCAAAGCGGGAGAGCACAGATACGCAGTATTTT
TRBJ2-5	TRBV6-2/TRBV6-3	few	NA	CASSQQETQYF	TGTGCCAGCAGTCAGCAAGAGACCCAGTACTTC
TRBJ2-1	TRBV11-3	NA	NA	CASSSEPRGEQFF	TGTGCCAGCAGCTCGGAGCCACGAGGGGAGCAGTTCTTC
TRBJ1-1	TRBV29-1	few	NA	CSVGDSAAFF	TGCAGCGTGGGGGACTCGGCGGCTTTCTTT